Given below is one TCR beta chain in context. These data originate in a study of blood T cell repertoires in COVID-19. TCRdb's table, derived via immunoSEQ multiplex PCR, lists solely in-frame clones and lacks some. This repertoire shows approximately 180,000 clones, more than 75% found once; its top ten account for under 5%. The germline V gene encodes CDR1 MNHEY and CDR2 SMNVEV (reference sequence). Germline trimming cut 5 bases from V and 5 bases from J; bases unmatched to any gene: 16. CDR3 length equals 19 residues. This sequence originates from a human donor in a cohort sampled during active COVID-19. The specimen was peripheral blood. V is TRBV27 and J is TRBJ1-5; TRBD1 agrees at 12 bases. CDR3 residues: CASSPWRRGGTGGDQPQHF. CDR3 bases: TGTGCCAGCAGTCCCTGGAGGAGGGGAGGGACAGGGGGCGATCAGCCCCAGCATTTT.